The T cell receptor (beta chain) under discussion was sequenced for a study of technical replicates of blood from a handful of donors. Assay used: immunoSEQ multiplex PCR; TCRdb lists only in-frame clones, some missing. The data show around 57,000 clones, with about 95% seen just once and around 0.2% held by the top ten. The CDR3 has 14 residues. V gave up 3 bases and J gave up 7 bases; unmatched junction bases: 2. Germline-derived CDR1 and CDR2 are MDHEN and SYDVKM. The chain employs TRBV28 and TRBJ2-7; 14 nucleotides align to TRBD2. Sequencing input: T cells isolated from PBMCs. The sequence derives from a human donor in good health. CDR3 in DNA: TGTGCCAGCAGTTTGGGACTAGCGGGAGTGGAGCAGTACTTC. Residues: CASSLGLAGVEQYF.